A single sample gave rise to the 3 T cell receptor beta chains below, sequenced in a study of blood T cell repertoires in COVID-19 (dated by TCRdb to about 2020). Library generation was performed with the immunoSEQ multiplex PCR assay. Not all clones reach the TCRdb copy of this immuneACCESS table, which keeps in-frame sequences only. Checked studies attribute under half of the gap to unresolved V genes and leave the rest unexplained. Within this sample are 40,000 to 55,000 clones, with about 88% of them counted one time only. The ten largest clonotypes hold 4% to 5.5% of the sample. Material for sequencing was peripheral blood. These receptors were taken from a man aged 50-60 years with active COVID-19.

The chain has TRBV29-1 and TRBJ2-3, with TRBD1 identical over 7 bases. Germline trimming cut 8 bases from V and 3 bases from J; bases unmatched to any gene: 14. This CDR3 is built from 15 residues. Germline loops: CDR1 SQVTM, CDR2 ANQGSEA. This CDR3 reads CSSLWDSTGTDTQYF. Written as DNA, the CDR3 is TGCAGCTCACTTTGGGACAGTACGGGGACAGATACGCAGTATTTT.

V gene TRBV19 combines with J gene TRBJ1-2; TRBD1 aligns across 8 bases. Germline assignment: CDR1 LNHDA and CDR2 SQIVND (reference sequence). J was trimmed by 6 bases and V by 3 bases; bases with no gene match: 3. This CDR3 is 13 amino acids long. The CDR3 coding sequence is TGTGCCAGTAGTATTGGCAGGGGGCATGGCTACACCTTC. It codes for CASSIGRGHGYTF.

The chain recombines TRBV5-4 with TRBJ2-3, with D uncertain. This CDR3 is built from 14 residues. Trimming removed 2 bases from V and 4 bases from J, with 11 bases in between. Germline V gene sequence: CDR1 SGHNT, CDR2 YYREEE (reference sequence). The CDR3 reads CASSLIDSPDTQYF. CDR3 nucleotide sequence: TGTGCCAGCAGCTTAATAGATTCCCCAGATACGCAGTATTTT.